This T cell receptor beta chain was identified during a study of OX40 agonist ivuxolimab in advanced cancers. The study's findings and limits: The study observed clonal expansion of CD4+ and CD8+ blood T cells by week 6 at 0.1 to 3.0 mg/kg.

Clones were sequenced by immunoSEQ multiplex PCR, and TCRdb holds only the in-frame ones, with some missing. This sample has 65,000 to 70,000 clones; approximately 90% occur once, and the top ten carry about 0.3%. Comment on this clone: Its antigen is not known.

CDR1 SGHDT and CDR2 YYEEEE come from the germline V gene. This CDR3 comprises 14 residues. V lost 0 bases and J lost 5; bases outside the gene matches: 1. The sample was CD4+ or CD8+ T cells sorted from blood, taken in a trial of the OX40 agonist ivuxolimab. The origin of this receptor is an adult with an advanced solid tumor such as melanoma, head and neck, liver or kidney cancer. The chain recombines TRBV5-6 with TRBJ1-5; 8 bases align to TRBD1. CDR3: CASSLGTGHQPQHF. Written as DNA, the CDR3 is TGTGCCAGCAGCTTGGGGACAGGGCATCAGCCCCAGCATTTT.